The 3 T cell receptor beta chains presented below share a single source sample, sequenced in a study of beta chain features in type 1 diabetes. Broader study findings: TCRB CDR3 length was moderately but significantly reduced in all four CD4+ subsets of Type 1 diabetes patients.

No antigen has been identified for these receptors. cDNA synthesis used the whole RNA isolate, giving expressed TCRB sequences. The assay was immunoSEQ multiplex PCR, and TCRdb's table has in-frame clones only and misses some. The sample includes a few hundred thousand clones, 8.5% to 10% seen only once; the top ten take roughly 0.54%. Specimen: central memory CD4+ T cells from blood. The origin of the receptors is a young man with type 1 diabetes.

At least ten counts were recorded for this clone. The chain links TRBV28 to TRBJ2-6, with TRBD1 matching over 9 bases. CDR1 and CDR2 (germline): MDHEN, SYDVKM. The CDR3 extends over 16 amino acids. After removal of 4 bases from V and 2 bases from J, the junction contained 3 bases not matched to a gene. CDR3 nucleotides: TGTGCCAGCAGTTCACAGGGGGCGGCTGGGGCCAACGTCCTGACTTTC. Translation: CASSSQGAAGANVLTF.

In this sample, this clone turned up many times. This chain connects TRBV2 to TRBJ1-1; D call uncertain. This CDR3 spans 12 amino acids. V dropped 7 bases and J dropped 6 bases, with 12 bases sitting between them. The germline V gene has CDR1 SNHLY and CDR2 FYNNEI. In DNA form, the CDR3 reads TGTGCCAGCACCTACGTAGACTCTGAAGCTTTCTTT. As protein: CASTYVDSEAFF.

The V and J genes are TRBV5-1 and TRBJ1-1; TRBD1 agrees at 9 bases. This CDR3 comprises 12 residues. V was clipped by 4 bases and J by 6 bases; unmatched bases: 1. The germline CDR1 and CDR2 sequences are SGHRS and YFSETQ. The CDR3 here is CASSGTGSEAFF. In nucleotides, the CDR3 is TGCGCCAGCAGCGGGACAGGGTCTGAAGCTTTCTTT.